This T cell receptor beta chain was identified during a study of blood T cells in healthy people across ages (dated by TCRdb to 2014 to 2015). Some background on the complete study: In model experiments, template switching captured about one uniquely barcoded TCR beta cDNA molecule for every two T cells. Age-related changes in TCR beta repertoire diversity were measured in the study by deep sequencing normalized with unique cDNA molecular identifiers. Four age groups were formed from the donors: young (average about 17 years), middle-aged (around 37), aged (roughly 58) and long-lived (82). To avoid experimental bias, donors of different ages were distributed randomly across sequencing lanes. Using the same blood draw, the study looked at two additional independent replicas of 1 million unique cDNA reads for two donors, one aged 18 to 30 and the other aged 80 or older.

Overall results and qualifications from the work: Estimates of total diversity based on one million sequenced T cells were regarded as lower bounds and as underestimates. Compared with the aged group, the long-lived group had more naive CD4+ T cells, fewer expanded clones and increased TCR diversity, a pattern suggesting age selection. Conclusive comparison of naive and antigen-experienced compartments was prevented by the profiling of bulk unsorted PBMCs. A strong correlation was found between observed TCR beta diversity and the percentage of naive T cells measured by flow cytometry. Observed TCR beta diversity per million T cells fell roughly linearly with age, and a significant reduction was already apparent by age around 36. Because the CMV infection status of the donors was unknown, age-related changes in expanded clonotypes may potentially have been confounded.

Taken from the germline V gene, the CDR1 and CDR2 loops are SGHTA and FQGNSA. The CDR3, cysteine through phenylalanine, is 14 amino acids long. The read is trimmed to its CDR3 DNA, 42 bases read in frame from base 1. V loses 3 bases at its end and J loses 4 bases; junction bases beyond the gene matches: 2. The sample holds a few counts of this clonotype. There is no known antigen for this receptor. No base qualities exist here, and no much larger clone lies one base off it. Libraries were constructed by 5' RACE. The sample was run on an Illumina HiSeq 2500. A second about 6 to 11 cycle PCR used a sample-barcoded 5' primer and a J-beta primer mix. A template-switch 5' adaptor carrying 12 random nucleotides introduced a unique molecular identifier onto each TCR beta cDNA molecule. Each sample yielded at least 2.5 million CDR3-containing paired-end reads. First-strand cDNA synthesis was performed from all RNA using the Mint cDNA synthesis kit, with priming by a TRBC-specific oligonucleotide. After uracil-DNA glycosylase treatment, a first 18-cycle PCR used universal primers M1SS and BC2_uni_R on all cDNA. Per the authors' processing: Each sample was normalized by randomly selecting 1 million high-quality reads, each carrying a distinct molecular identifier. Instead of being binned into consensus sequences, reads with shared molecular identifiers were discarded. MiTCR, run with a Q25 quality threshold and the strictest error-elimination algorithm, handled CDR3 identification, clonotype clustering and error correction. A nonparametric unseen species model with Euler transformation was used to estimate lower-bound total TCR beta diversity. Starting from the raw public reads, TCRdb applied fastp trimming at Q25, assembled clones with MiXCR and retained in-frame beta chains. One record per CDR3 amino acid sequence lists the most common genes and DNA. The V and J calls shown here were made by TCRdb, not taken from the authors' results. The table for this sample lists almost 300,000 distinct CDR3 sequences; roughly 27% of them were counted only once. The ten largest account for around 30% of the sample.

Donors were a few dozen systemically healthy Caucasian individuals from Russia aged roughly 6 to 90 years. Roughly 10 milliliters of peripheral blood were drawn from each donor into EDTA-treated Vacutainer tubes. PBMCs were isolated by Ficoll-Paque density-gradient centrifugation, with at least 7 million obtained per sample. Trizol reagent was used to extract total RNA from PBMCs, with at least 6 micrograms per sample. For every donor, an aliquot of PBMCs went through flow cytometry to measure the percentages of naive CD45RAhigh/CD27high T cells. Here the chain combines TRBV7-2 and TRBJ2-2; 7 bases in the middle match TRBD2. This receptor was identified in a woman aged 65 to 85 in good health. Sequenced input: blood. Read as DNA, the sequence is TGTGCCAGCAGCTTTGGGAGGGCCACCGGGGAGCTGTTTTTT. Protein translation: CASSFGRATGELFF.